This T cell receptor (beta chain) was documented in a study of graft-versus-host responses after intestinal transplantation. Findings and limits, study-wide: GvH clonotypes were identified within recipient marrow, with a subset emerging first in ileum or blood. Circulating GvH clone levels at their peak were associated with HvG declines (early post-transplant).

V lost 4 bases, J lost 4 bases, and 4 bases stayed unmatched. Germline loops: CDR1 SNHLY, CDR2 FYNNEI. This CDR3 is built from 15 residues. Generated by immunoSEQ multiplex PCR, the TCRdb table keeps only in-frame clones and is missing some. The table shows fewer than 80,000 clones, with 90% occurring only once. This clone occurred a few times. Its antigen is as yet unknown. The sequencing here drew on unstimulated CD8+ T cells sorted from spleen or lymph node cells, taken before transplant. The chain employs TRBV2 and TRBJ1-4, with 9 bases identical to TRBD1. The origin of this receptor is a human donor who was the organ donor for an intestinal transplant. CDR3: CASSGGQGFNEKLFF. As DNA, the CDR3 is TGTGCCAGCAGTGGCGGACAGGGGTTTAATGAAAAACTGTTTTTT.